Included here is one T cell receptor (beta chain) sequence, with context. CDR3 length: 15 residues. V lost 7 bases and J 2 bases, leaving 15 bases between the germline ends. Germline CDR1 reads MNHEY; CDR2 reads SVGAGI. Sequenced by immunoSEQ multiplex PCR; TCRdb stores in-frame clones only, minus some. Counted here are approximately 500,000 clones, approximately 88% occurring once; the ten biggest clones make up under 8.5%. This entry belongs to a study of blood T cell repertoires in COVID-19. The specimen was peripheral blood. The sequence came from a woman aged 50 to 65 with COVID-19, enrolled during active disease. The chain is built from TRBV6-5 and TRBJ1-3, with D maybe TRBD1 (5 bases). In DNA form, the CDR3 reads TGTGCCAGCATCACTACAGGAATCGCTGGAAACACCATATATTTT. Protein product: CASITTGIAGNTIYF.